These T cell receptor beta chains were read from a single sample in a study of blood T cells in healthy people across ages. TCRdb re-called the 5' RACE reads with MiXCR, one entry per CDR3 protein. The sample includes about 1.1 million distinct CDR3 sequences, around two fifths of them seen just once. The sequencing input was blood. The receptors come from a man aged 18 to 30 in good health. Each CDR3 is given with its conserved first and last residue. The D gene is left open where the match is weak. A clone size is listed for some rows: how often the clone was seen (once, few, many), or a class if it is expanded.

>TRBV4-3|many|TRBJ1-5|15|NA
CASSQDIQGNQPQHF
TGCGCCAGCAGCCAAGATATCCAGGGGAATCAGCCCCAGCATTTT
>TRBV5-1|NA|TRBJ2-5|13|NA
CASSSGPSNEQYF
TGCGCCAGCAGCTCGGGACCTTCGAATGAGCAGTACTTC
>TRBV18|few|TRBJ1-5|15|NA
CASSPNGQTSQPQHF
TGTGCCAGCTCACCAAACGGACAGACTAGCCAGCCCCAGCATTTT
>TRBV29-1|NA|TRBJ1-1|8|NA
CSVEGSFF
TGCAGCGTTGAAGGATCTTTCTTT
>TRBV4-2|NA|TRBJ2-1|16|TRBD1
CASSQGQGQGKNEQFF
TGTGCCAGCAGCCAAGGACAAGGACAGGGAAAGAATGAGCAGTTCTTC
>TRBV6-5|NA|TRBJ1-2|14|NA
CASSRLQLLYGYTF
TGTGCCAGCAGTCGACTGCAGCTACTCTATGGCTACACCTTC
>TRBV6-2/TRBV6-3|few|TRBJ2-1|16|TRBD2
CASNYVAGGPHNEQFF
TGTGCCAGCAACTACGTGGCGGGGGGCCCCCACAATGAGCAGTTCTTC
>TRBV12-3/TRBV12-4|many|TRBJ2-3|17|NA
CASSFGPPSRTTDTQYF
TGTGCCAGCAGTTTTGGCCCTCCTAGCCGAACCACAGATACGCAGTATTTT
>TRBV19|NA|TRBJ2-5|14|TRBD2
CASSILASGETQYF
TGTGCCAGTAGTATTCTAGCTAGCGGGGAGACCCAGTACTTC
>TRBV29-1|NA|TRBJ2-1|15|NA
CSGCYSDPVNNEQFF
TGCAGCGGATGCTACAGTGATCCCGTTAACAATGAGCAGTTCTTC
>TRBV7-2|few|TRBJ2-7|13|NA
CASSLTLTYEQYF
TGTGCCAGCAGCTTAACCCTCACCTACGAGCAGTACTTC
>TRBV20-1|few|TRBJ1-1|14|TRBD1
CSATPGQTNTEAFF
TGCAGTGCTACCCCGGGACAGACAAACACTGAAGCTTTCTTT
>TRBV7-7|NA|TRBJ2-7|18|TRBD2
CASSPGLAGGQSYNEQYF
TGTGCTAGCAGCCCTGGACTAGCGGGGGGGCAGTCCTACAATGAGCAGTACTTC
>TRBV9|few|TRBJ2-5|15|NA
CASSVAGGNEETQYF
TGTGCCAGCAGCGTAGCGGGGGGCAACGAAGAGACCCAGTACTTC
>TRBV5-1|NA|TRBJ1-2|14|NA
CASSQGAANYGYTF
TGCGCCAGCAGCCAGGGAGCGGCTAACTATGGCTACACCTTC
>TRBV19|NA|TRBJ1-4|14|NA
CASTPRATNEKLFF
TGTGCCAGTACCCCGAGGGCAACTAATGAAAAACTGTTTTTT
>TRBV5-5|NA|TRBJ1-2|14|TRBD1
CASSSLKQGLGYTF
TGTGCCAGCAGCTCCTTAAAACAGGGGCTTGGCTACACCTTC